One and the same sample provided the 20 T cell receptor beta chains below, sequenced in a study of OX40 agonist ivuxolimab in advanced cancers. Clones were read by immunoSEQ multiplex PCR, and TCRdb kept only the in-frame ones, dropping some. The sample has some 19,000 clones, approximately 83% seen once. The source material was CD4+ or CD8+ T cells sorted from blood, sampled in a trial of the OX40 agonist ivuxolimab. The origin of the receptors is an adult with an advanced solid tumor such as melanoma, head and neck, liver or kidney cancer.

The rearrangement uses TRBV27 and TRBJ1-5; 7 nucleotides align to TRBD1. The V and J ends lost 4 bases and 6 bases, in that order; junction bases with no gene match: 6. Germline V gene sequence: CDR1 MNHEY, CDR2 SMNVEV (reference sequence). The CDR3 has 14 amino acids. CDR3 sequence (DNA): TGTGCCAGCAGTTCATATGGGGACAGTCAGCCCCAGCATTTT. Encoded protein: CASSSYGDSQPQHF.

V usage is TRBV7-2 and J usage is TRBJ2-5, with D possibly being TRBD1 (7 bases). CDR3 length: 16 residues. Looked up from germline, CDR1 is SGHTA and CDR2 is FQGNSA. V was pared by 2 bases and J by 6 bases, with 19 bases between. CDR3 residues: CASSLSLQGGPKTQYF. The CDR3 bases are TGTGCCAGCAGCTTAAGCTTGCAGGGGGGCCCGAAGACCCAGTACTTC.

The chain combines TRBV7-2 with TRBJ2-7, with 8 bases matching TRBD2. The CDR3 spans 16 residues. CDR1 and CDR2 from the germline V gene are SGHTA and FQGNSA. V lost 1 base to trimming and J lost 5 bases; unmatched junction nucleotides: 10. The CDR3 bases are TGTGCCAGCAGCTTAGGCAGCGGGGGTCAGGTTAACGAGCAGTACTTC. Amino acid sequence: CASSLGSGGQVNEQYF.

V gene TRBV2 combines with J gene TRBJ1-2; possibly TRBD1 for D (5 bases). V lost 0 bases to trimming and J lost 4 bases, with 12 bases between them. The V gene's germline CDR1 is SNHLY and CDR2 FYNNEI. The CDR3 is 15 amino acids. Here the CDR3 DNA reads TGTGCCAGCAGTGAAGCGCGCCAGGGCTCCTATGGCTACACCTTC. It encodes CASSEARQGSYGYTF.

The chain is built from TRBV28 and TRBJ1-1; no definite D call. Germline V gives CDR1 MDHEN, CDR2 SYDVKM. V gave up 6 bases and J gave up 1 base, with 6 bases separating them. This CDR3 region has 12 residues. CDR3 amino acids: CASSIRNTEAFF. CDR3 nucleotides: TGTGCCAGCAGCATCAGGAACACTGAAGCTTTCTTT.

CDR3 protein: CASSAGQGSPEQYF. The CDR3 nucleotides are TGCGCCAGCAGCGCCGGCCAGGGGAGCCCCGAGCAGTACTTC. The rearrangement links TRBV5-1 to TRBJ2-7, with a possible D match to TRBD1 (6 bases). CDR1 SGHRS and CDR2 YFSETQ come from the germline V gene. The germline V and J ends were trimmed by 4 bases and 6 bases, with 17 bases remaining between them. CDR3 length: 14 amino acids.

This clone was picked up a small number of times. The chain uses TRBV29-1 and TRBJ1-1, with a possible D match to TRBD1 (5 bases). This CDR3 spans 14 amino acids. V lost 8 bases and J lost 1, with 17 bases in between. The germline V gene has CDR1 SQVTM and CDR2 ANQGSEA. The CDR3 DNA is TGCAGCTTCCCGCCCCGAGGGGAGAACACTGAAGCTTTCTTT. It translates to CSFPPRGENTEAFF.

This clone was counted only a few times. This sequence joins TRBV5-8 and TRBJ2-3; 8 bases align to TRBD1. CDR1 and CDR2 (germline): SGHTS, YDEGEE. The CDR3 is made up of 12 amino acids. J lost 10 bases, V lost 1 base, and 2 bases had no gene match. CDR3 region: CASSLMGQAQYF. CDR3 coding DNA: TGTGCCAGCAGCTTGATGGGACAGGCGCAGTATTTT.

The chain couples TRBV10-2 to TRBJ1-1; no clear D. V lost 4 bases and J lost 0, with 12 bases in between. Germline lookup yields CDR1 WSHSY and CDR2 SAAADI. The CDR3 extends over 15 amino acids. The CDR3 loop reads CASSGRQVMNTEAFF. The CDR3 bases are TGCGCCAGCAGTGGCCGGCAGGTGATGAACACTGAAGCTTTCTTT.

The chain has TRBV7-9 and TRBJ1-1, with TRBD1 matching over 7 bases. The germline CDR1 and CDR2 sequences are SEHNR and FQNEAQ (reference sequence). With 6 bases clipped from V and 6 bases from J, the junction kept 13 bases outside the gene matches. The CDR3 is 15 amino acids. The CDR3 bases are TGTGCCAGCAGTTCGTCTGGGAGGGGGCGTTCTGAAGCTTTCTTT. Translation gives CASSSSGRGRSEAFF.

The chain is built from TRBV9 and TRBJ1-6; D perhaps matches TRBD1 (6 bases). CDR1 is SGDLS and CDR2 is YYNGEE in the germline V gene. V was shortened by 3 bases and J by 5 bases, with 6 bases between the two germline ends. The CDR3 runs 13 residues. The CDR3 DNA reads TGTGCCAGCAGCGGGACAGATAATTCACCCCTCCACTTT. Protein: CASSGTDNSPLHF.

The rearrangement uses TRBV2 and TRBJ2-5; 7 bases line up with TRBD1. The CDR3 covers 13 residues. Germline CDR1 and CDR2: SNHLY and FYNNEI. J gave up 5 bases and V 6 bases, and 6 bases lay outside the gene matches. CDR3 sequence reads: CASSTGAFETQYF. The CDR3 DNA reads TGTGCCAGCAGCACAGGGGCTTTCGAGACCCAGTACTTC.

CDR3 sequence: CASSFLGQGNHIQYF. DNA of the CDR3: TGTGCCAGCAGCTTCTTGGGACAGGGTAATCACATTCAGTACTTC. The chain carries TRBV5-6 and TRBJ2-4; 9 nucleotides align to TRBD1. Per the germline V gene, CDR1 is SGHDT and CDR2 is YYEEEE. CDR3 length: 15 amino acids. Trimming took 2 bases from V and 8 from J; bases not matched to a gene: 8.

The V and J genes are TRBV18 and TRBJ2-5; TRBD2 is a possible D gene (5 bases). The tail of the sequence fits TRBJ2-7 better, so the J call may be wrong. Germline V gene sequence: CDR1 KGHSH, CDR2 LQKENI. The length of the CDR3 is 15 residues. In nucleotides, the CDR3 is TGTGCCAGCTCAAACTCCGGGGATAGCTCCTACGAGCAGTACTTC. Translating it yields CASSNSGDSSYEQYF.

The count of this clone is one. J is TRBJ2-3 and V is TRBV28; no definite D call. The CDR3 contains 12 residues. Trimming took 0 bases from V and 4 from J, leaving 2 bases between them. From germline, CDR1 is MDHEN and CDR2 SYDVKM. The CDR3 bases are TGTGCCAGCAGTTTATGGCCAGATACGCAGTATTTT. Protein: CASSLWPDTQYF. The full variable domain, in which reference TRBV28 and TRBJ2-3 provide the parts outside the CDR3, is DVKVTQSSRYLVKRTGEKVFLECVQDMDHENMFWYRQDPGLGLRLIYFSYDVKMKEKGDIPEGYSVSREKKERFSLILESASTNQTSMYLCASSLWPDTQYFGPGTRLTVL.

The chain employs TRBV7-6 and TRBJ2-3; TRBD1 agrees at 8 bases. Looked up from germline, CDR1 is SGHVS and CDR2 is FNYEAQ. V gave up 3 bases and J gave up 2 bases; unmatched junction bases: 4. The CDR3 has 15 amino acids. CDR3 amino acids: CASSFGTGDTDTQYF. For the CDR3, the DNA is TGTGCCAGCAGCTTTGGGACAGGTGACACAGATACGCAGTATTTT.

The sample holds one count of this clone. The chain has TRBV5-6 and TRBJ1-5; D is unresolved. The CDR3 is made up of 13 amino acids. Trimming pared 4 bases from V and 2 bases from J, leaving 7 bases between. The germline gives CDR1 SGHDT, CDR2 YYEEEE. The CDR3 DNA sequence: TGTGCCAGCAGCAGGTTTGGCAATCAGCCCCAGCATTTT. This gives the protein CASSRFGNQPQHF.

This clone has only one observation. The chain joins TRBV11-2 to TRBJ2-7; TRBD2 matches at 11 bases. The CDR3 is made up of 14 amino acids. After removal of 2 bases from V and 4 bases from J, the junction contained 1 base not matched to a gene. CDR1 is SGHAT, CDR2 FQNNGV, per germline. Here the CDR3 reads CASSLTSGSYEQYF. The DNA for the CDR3 is TGTGCCAGCAGCTTAACTAGCGGGAGTTACGAGCAGTACTTC.

J is TRBJ1-1 and V is TRBV11-2; a weak D match, TRBD1 (6 bases). The CDR3 has 13 residues. The V gene lost 5 bases and the J gene lost 1 base, with 8 bases spanning the gap. Germline V gene lookup returns CDR1 SGHAT and CDR2 FQNNGV. CDR3 in amino acids: CASSQGQNTEAFF. CDR3 in DNA: TGTGCCAGCAGCCAGGGACAGAACACTGAAGCTTTCTTT. Based on the CDR3 plus reference TRBV11-2 and TRBJ1-1, the full variable domain is EAGVAQSPRYKIIEKRQSVAFWCNPISGHATLYWYQQILGQGPKLLIQFQNNGVVDDSQLPKDRFSAERLKGVDSTLKIQPAKLEDSAVYLCASSQGQNTEAFFGQGTRLTVV.

This clone was seen just once. V gene TRBV28 combines with J gene TRBJ1-5; weak D call: TRBD1 (5 bases). This CDR3 has 14 residues. Trimming shortened V by 7 bases and J by 6 bases, and 16 bases separated the two germline ends. Germline CDR1 is MDHEN and CDR2 is SYDVKM. CDR3 amino acids: CASTFAGAVQPQHF. The CDR3 DNA reads TGTGCCAGCACCTTTGCCGGGGCTGTTCAGCCCCAGCATTTT.